The following is a TCR beta chain sequence with its context. A single base separates this from a much larger clone, so it may be a read error. TCRdb independently ran MiXCR on the 5' RACE reads; one entry per CDR3 protein. The table records 210,000 or so distinct CDR3 sequences, around 6.9% of them present only once. CDR1 is LNHNV and CDR2 is YYDKDF in the germline V gene (reference sequence). This CDR3 is 12 amino acids long. Deletions cut 1 base from V and 8 bases from J, with 9 bases between. The data are from a study of identical twins. A further study also used this sample, focusing on yellow fever vaccine responses in identical twins.

The chain has TRBV15 and TRBJ2-7; D call uncertain. Specimen: memory (CD45RO+) T cells sorted from blood. The receptor comes from a woman aged 18-29 years in good health. As DNA, the CDR3 is TGTGCCACCAGCAGAGCAGGATGGCAGCAGTACTTC. This encodes CATSRAGWQQYF.